A selection of T cell receptor beta chains follows, all from one sample in a study of blood T cell repertoires in COVID-19. Produced via immunoSEQ multiplex PCR; TCRdb's table is partial and in-frame only. The repertoire has tens of thousands of clones, roughly four fifths of them found once; the top ten carry 1.2%. Sequencing was performed on peripheral blood. Every receptor here comes from a woman at least 80 years old with acute or convalescent COVID-19. The CDR3 runs from the conserved cysteine through the conserved F or W. The D gene is left open where the match is weak. Rows may omit the clone size; those that give it use once, few, many or a size class.

-	TRBV5-1	-	TRBJ2-1	TGCGCCAGCAGCTTGCAGGCCCCGTACGATGAGCAGTTCTTC	CASSLQAPYDEQFF
TRBD2	TRBV19	few	TRBJ2-1	TGTGCCAGTACCCTACAGGCTAGCGGGAGGGCGGAGCAGTTCTTC	CASTLQASGRAEQFF
-	TRBV7-7	-	TRBJ1-6	TGTGCTAGCAGCTCCTACGGGGGGTCCAGCTCCTATAATTCACCCCTCCACTTT	CASSSYGGSSSYNSPLHF
-	TRBV5-1	-	TRBJ1-1	TGCGCCAGCAGCAATGGGTTGGGACATAACTCTTGGGGCTTT	CASSNGLGHNSWGF
TRBD1	TRBV6-1	-	TRBJ1-4	TGTGCCAGCAGTGAGAAGACAGGGGGCCATGAAAAACTGTTTTTT	CASSEKTGGHEKLFF
-	TRBV19	-	TRBJ2-5	TGTGCCAGTAGTCTACAGCCGGAGACCCAGTACTTC	CASSLQPETQYF
-	TRBV6-5	-	TRBJ2-3	TGTGCCACCTGCGTGGGGGGACCTTCCACAGATACGCAGTATTTT	CATCVGGPSTDTQYF
-	TRBV29-1	-	TRBJ1-5	TGCAGCGTTTGTACGAACACAAATCAGCCCCAGCATTTT	CSVCTNTNQPQHF
-	TRBV2	-	TRBJ1-6	TGTGCCAGCAGTGAAAGGCCAACTAACCCCCTCCACTTT	CASSERPTNPLHF
TRBD1	TRBV10-1	-	TRBJ1-1	TGCGCCAGCAGCTCCGGGACAGTAGGAACTGAAGCTTTCTTT	CASSSGTVGTEAFF
TRBD2	TRBV5-4	-	TRBJ2-1	TGTGCCAGCAGCCCAGGACTAGCGGGACATGATGAGCAGTTCTTC	CASSPGLAGHDEQFF
-	TRBV7-3	-	TRBJ2-2	TGTGCCAGCAGGGGGGCTGCGAACACCGGGGAGCTGTTTTTT	CASRGAANTGELFF
-	TRBV5-1	-	TRBJ1-5	TGCGCCAGCAGCCCTGATCAGGGGCGCGGGCAGCCCCAGCATTTT	CASSPDQGRGQPQHF
TRBD2	TRBV7-2	once	TRBJ2-1	TGTGCCAGCAGCATCCCAGCGGGAGGGCCCTCCTACAATGAGCAGTTCTTC	CASSIPAGGPSYNEQFF
TRBD2	TRBV5-1	-	TRBJ2-2	TGCGCCAGCAGCTCCCGGACTAGCGGGACCGGCGGGGAGCTGTTTTTT	CASSSRTSGTGGELFF
TRBD1	TRBV5-4	-	TRBJ2-2	TGTGCCAGCAGCCGAGGCGGACAGGCGAACACCGGGGAGCTGTTTTTT	CASSRGGQANTGELFF
-	TRBV3-1/TRBV3-2	-	TRBJ2-5	TGTGCCAGCAGCCAAGATGGGGGGAAGACCCAGTACTTC	CASSQDGGKTQYF
TRBD1	TRBV3-1/TRBV3-2	once	TRBJ1-2	TGTGCCAGCAGCCAACGGACAGGGAATGGCTACACCTTC	CASSQRTGNGYTF
TRBD2	TRBV20-1	-	TRBJ2-5	TGCAGTGGCGGGAGCGAGACCCAGTACTTC	CSGGSETQYF
TRBD2	TRBV29-1	-	TRBJ2-5	TGCAGCGTCATTTCACTAGCGGGGTCAGAGACCCAGTACTTC	CSVISLAGSETQYF
-	TRBV6-5	-	TRBJ2-5	TGTGCCAGCGGGAGTTGGTCGGGAGTAGAGACCCAGTACTTC	CASGSWSGVETQYF
-	TRBV6-6	-	TRBJ1-2	TGTGCCAGCAGCCGGGATAACCGAAGGGGCTACACCTTC	CASSRDNRRGYTF
TRBD2	TRBV19	-	TRBJ2-3	TGTGCCAGTAGTGCCAGCGGGGGGATCACAGATACGCAGTATTTT	CASSASGGITDTQYF
-	TRBV10-1	-	TRBJ1-1	TGCGCCAGCAGTGACTCCAGGGGTCCGAACACTGAAGCTTTCTTT	CASSDSRGPNTEAFF
TRBD2	TRBV6-5	-	TRBJ2-7	TGTGCCAGCAGTTCACTAGCGGGGGCTGATAAGCAGTACTTC	CASSSLAGADKQYF
TRBD1	TRBV9	-	TRBJ2-7	TGTGCCAGCAGCTTTGGACAGGGTAGCTCCTACGAGCAGTACTTC	CASSFGQGSSYEQYF
-	TRBV5-1	once	TRBJ2-3	TGCGCCAGCAGCACAGAGACAACCACAGATACGCAGTATTTT	CASSTETTTDTQYF
TRBD2	TRBV10-3	-	TRBJ2-5	TGTGCCATCAGTGTAAACCGACTAGCGGGCCTCGAGGGTTCCCAGTACTTC	CAISVNRLAGLEGSQYF
TRBD2	TRBV7-7	-	TRBJ2-5	TGTGCCAGCAGCCCTGGGTCTAGCGGCCAAGAGACCCAGTACTTC	CASSPGSSGQETQYF
TRBD1	TRBV6-5	-	TRBJ2-7	TGTGCCAGCAGTTGGGACAGGCCACTATCCTACGAGCAGTACTTC	CASSWDRPLSYEQYF
TRBD2	TRBV3-1/TRBV3-2	-	TRBJ2-3	TGTGCCAGCAGCCCATCTAGCGGGGGGCGGAATTTTTTT	CASSPSSGGRNFF
TRBD2	TRBV6-5	-	TRBJ2-3	TGTGCCAGTCAAGATTTAGCGGGGGGGACAGATACGCAGTATTTT	CASQDLAGGTDTQYF
TRBD2	TRBV6-6	-	TRBJ2-1	TGTGCCAGCAGAGCGGGACTAGCGGGAAATGAGCAGTTCTTC	CASRAGLAGNEQFF
-	TRBV5-1	-	TRBJ1-1	TGCGCCAGCAGCTCTTCCCTCGCGATACGGAGAGCTTTCTTT	CASSSSLAIRRAFF
-	TRBV4-1	-	TRBJ1-1	TGCGCCAGCAGCCAAGCGGACACACCTTACACTGAAGCTTTCTTT	CASSQADTPYTEAFF
TRBD2	TRBV3-1/TRBV3-2	-	TRBJ2-1	TGTGCCAGCAGCCGAGCGGGGGGACTTGAGCAGTTCTTC	CASSRAGGLEQFF
TRBD2	TRBV7-2	few	TRBJ2-3	TGTGCCAGCAGCCTGCGCGGCGGGGGGACAGATACGCAGTATTTT	CASSLRGGGTDTQYF
-	TRBV6-5	-	TRBJ1-6	TGTGCCAGCAGGGGGGGGCGAAATTCACCCCTCCACTTT	CASRGGRNSPLHF
-	TRBV27	-	TRBJ2-7	TGTGCCAGCAGTTTAGGGTCGGGCGCGGGACGGGAGGAGCAGTACTTC	CASSLGSGAGREEQYF
-	TRBV28	few	TRBJ2-5	TGTGCCAGCAGCGGGGGACTTCTGAGAGAGACCCAGTACTTC	CASSGGLLRETQYF
-	TRBV7-9	-	TRBJ2-3	TGTGCCAGCAGCGCCCGACTGGAGAGCACAGATACGCAGTATTTT	CASSARLESTDTQYF
TRBD2	TRBV2	-	TRBJ2-5	TGTGCCAGCAGTGAAGGCCTAGCGGGGATGAATGCGGAGACCCAGTACTTC	CASSEGLAGMNAETQYF
TRBD2	TRBV6-2/TRBV6-3	-	TRBJ2-1	TGTGCCAGCAGCCCCTCCTGGGGACTAGCGGGTACTCGGGGTGAGCAGTTCTTC	CASSPSWGLAGTRGEQFF
TRBD1	TRBV5-6	once	TRBJ1-5	TGTGCCAGCAGCTTGTTCGGGACAGGGAGCAATCAGCCCCAGCATTTT	CASSLFGTGSNQPQHF
-	TRBV28	-	TRBJ1-1	TGTGCCAGCAGTTTTGGCCAGGGTCGAGCTTTCTTT	CASSFGQGRAFF
TRBD1	TRBV28	-	TRBJ1-2	TGTGCCAGCAGTTTGGGACAGGGAGGCTATGGCTACACCTTC	CASSLGQGGYGYTF
-	TRBV25-1	-	TRBJ1-2	TGTGCCAGCAAGGCGGGGGGCGATTTCTATGGCTACACCTTC	CASKAGGDFYGYTF
-	TRBV11-2	-	TRBJ2-3	TGTGCCAGCAGCTTACAGGGGACAAGGGTAACAGATACGCAGTATTTT	CASSLQGTRVTDTQYF
-	TRBV5-1	few	TRBJ2-5	TGCGCCAGCAGCTCGAACACCGGGAATCAAGAGACCCAGTACTTC	CASSSNTGNQETQYF
-	TRBV11-3	-	TRBJ2-3	TGTGCCAGCAGCTCCGACTACGTGGATACGCAGTATTTT	CASSSDYVDTQYF
TRBD2	TRBV11-2	-	TRBJ2-7	TGTGCCAGCAGCTTCCCGGGACTAGGGGCCTACGAGCAGTACTTC	CASSFPGLGAYEQYF
TRBD1	TRBV9	-	TRBJ2-1	TGTGCCAGCAGCGGAAGGGGGACAGGGGTCAATGAGCAGTTCTTC	CASSGRGTGVNEQFF
-	TRBV2	-	TRBJ2-7	TGTGCCAGCACTCTTCTGAATCGGGGGTTTAACTACGAGCAGTACTTC	CASTLLNRGFNYEQYF
TRBD2	TRBV5-1	-	TRBJ2-5	TGCGCCAGCAGACTGAAAGCGGGAGATAACCAAGAGACCCAGTACTTC	CASRLKAGDNQETQYF